This T cell receptor (beta chain) was recorded in a study of control samples from healthy donors and cancer patients. Germline V CDR1 and CDR2: SGHTA, FQGTGA. The CDR3 consists of 14 residues. V was pared by 6 bases and J by 4 bases, with 13 bases between. Sequencing was performed with immunoSEQ multiplex PCR; in TCRdb, only in-frame clones are kept and a portion is missing. The sample consists of roughly 450,000 clones, more than 80% of them appearing once. Sequenced sample: PBMCs. The sequence was obtained from a man aged 35-49 years with head and neck cancer. The chain combines TRBV7-3 with TRBJ1-3; D remains unclear. The CDR3 DNA sequence: TGTGCCAGCAGTCCCGGGCCGGCAGGAAACACCATATATTTT. It encodes CASSPGPAGNTIYF.